These 25 T cell receptor beta chains share one sample of origin, sequenced in a study of blood T cell repertoires in COVID-19. Assay: immunoSEQ multiplex PCR; the TCRdb copy retains only in-frame clones and omits some. The profile covers 160,000 or so clones, with roughly 87% appearing a single time and over 0.95% taken by the ten largest. Material for sequencing was PBMCs or T cells enriched from blood (not recorded which). These receptors were collected from a human donor with acute COVID-19. The donor label of this sample is uncertain.

This chain links TRBV30 with TRBJ1-4, with TRBD1 identical over 12 bases. J was trimmed by 8 bases and V by 5 bases; bases with no gene match: 3. Per the germline V gene, CDR1 is GTSNPN and CDR2 is SVGIG (reference sequence). This CDR3 has 13 amino acids. CDR3 amino acids: CAWGTGGREKLFF. The CDR3 nucleotides are TGTGCCTGGGGGACAGGGGGCAGGGAAAAACTGTTTTTT.

CDR3 region: CASSHSSTSGGTDTQYF. CDR3 sequence (DNA): TGTGCCAGCAGCCACTCCTCGACTAGCGGGGGCACAGATACGCAGTATTTT. This rearrangement joins TRBV4-2 to TRBJ2-3; 11 bases fit TRBD2. Germline V lookup: CDR1 LGHNA, CDR2 YNFKEQ. V dropped 3 bases and J dropped 1; count of bases not matched to a gene: 6. This CDR3 contains 17 residues.

The chain has TRBV6-5 and TRBJ2-7; TRBD2 matches at 7 bases. Trimming at V came to 8 bases and at J to 2 bases, leaving 9 bases not matched to a gene. The CDR3 spans 14 residues. Looked up from germline, CDR1 is MNHEY and CDR2 is SVGAGI. This CDR3 reads CASRGGGGAYEQYF. In DNA, the CDR3 is TGTGCCAGCCGCGGCGGCGGGGGTGCCTACGAGCAGTACTTC.

The chain is built from TRBV12-3 or TRBV12-4 and TRBJ1-4; D is unresolved. V was trimmed by 3 bases and J by 6 bases, leaving 2 bases between them. The CDR3 covers 11 residues. The CDR3 sequence: CASSFDEKLFF. In DNA, the CDR3 is TGTGCCAGCAGTTTCGATGAAAAACTGTTTTTT.

The chain joins TRBV5-6 to TRBJ2-7, with 7 nucleotides matching TRBD1. The length of the CDR3 is 15 residues. V shed 4 bases and J 0 bases; nucleotides not matched to a gene: 7. The germline V gene encodes CDR1 SGHDT and CDR2 YYEEEE. CDR3 in amino acids: CASSLDRLISYEQYF. The DNA for the CDR3 is TGTGCCAGCAGCCTGGACAGGCTTATCTCCTACGAGCAGTACTTC. Looking up the rest from reference TRBV5-6 and TRBJ2-7 gives the full variable domain: DAGVTQSPTHLIKTRGQQVTLRCSPKSGHDTVSWYQQALGQGPQFIFQYYEEEERQRGNFPDRFSGHQFPNYSSELNVNALLLGDSALYLCASSLDRLISYEQYFGPGTRLTVT.

The chain links TRBV5-4 to TRBJ2-1; 8 bases map to TRBD2. This CDR3 region has 14 residues. Germline CDR1 is SGHNT and CDR2 is YYREEE (reference sequence). V was clipped by 1 base and J by 8 bases; unmatched bases: 5. The chain's CDR3 is CASSLPGGAYEQFF. In nucleotides, the CDR3 is TGTGCCAGCAGCTTGCCCGGGGGGGCTTATGAGCAGTTCTTC. Full variable domain (outside the CDR3, taken from reference TRBV5-4 and TRBJ2-1): ETGVTQSPTHLIKTRGQQVTLRCSSQSGHNTVSWYQQALGQGPQFIFQYYREEENGRGNFPPRFSGLQFPNYSSELNVNALELDDSALYLCASSLPGGAYEQFFGPGTRLTVL.

V gene TRBV19 combines with J gene TRBJ1-5, with TRBD1 identical over 11 bases. This CDR3 comprises 15 residues. Germline V CDR1 and CDR2: LNHDA, SQIVND (reference sequence). V lost 1 base, J lost 6 bases, and 2 bases stayed unmatched. The CDR3 region is CASSIGGQGAQPQHF. The DNA for the CDR3 is TGTGCCAGTAGTATAGGTGGACAGGGGGCTCAGCCCCAGCATTTT.

This chain joins TRBV7-2 and TRBJ1-3, with D perhaps matching TRBD1 (6 bases). V shed 5 bases and J shed 2 bases, with 13 bases lying between them. Germline V lookup: CDR1 SGHTA, CDR2 FQGNSA. The CDR3 totals 15 residues. The CDR3 reads CASSAAGGAGNTIYF. CDR3 bases: TGTGCCAGCAGCGCCGCGGGGGGCGCTGGAAACACCATATATTTT.

The V call is TRBV18, the J call TRBJ2-3, with 11 bases matching TRBD1. This CDR3 has 15 amino acids. Germline trimming cut 8 bases from V and 6 bases from J; bases unmatched to any gene: 10. In germline, CDR1 is KGHSH, CDR2 LQKENI. DNA of the CDR3: TGTGCCAGCGCCCGACGGACAGGGGGCGCGGATACGCAGTATTTT. This sequence encodes CASARRTGGADTQYF.

The rearrangement uses TRBV6-5 and TRBJ1-4; weak D call: TRBD1 (5 bases). Trimming left V 7 bases short and J 8 bases short, with 17 bases between. The CDR3 runs to 14 residues. In germline, CDR1 is MNHEY, CDR2 SVGAGI. CDR3 nucleotides: TGTGCCAGCATTGGGGGGACGGCGGGCGAAAAACTGTTTTTT. This translates into CASIGGTAGEKLFF.

This rearrangement joins TRBV4-1 to TRBJ1-1; 11 bases map to TRBD1. Germline V lookup: CDR1 MGHRA, CDR2 YSYEKL. With 4 bases clipped from V and 5 bases from J, the junction kept 9 bases outside the gene matches. This CDR3 has 16 residues. The chain's CDR3 is CASSPRTGGVRTEAFF. The CDR3 region has the DNA TGCGCCAGCAGCCCCAGGACAGGGGGCGTGAGAACTGAAGCTTTCTTT.

The rearrangement uses TRBV19 and TRBJ1-1; perhaps TRBD1 as D (6 bases). This CDR3 comprises 15 residues. CDR1 is LNHDA, CDR2 SQIVND, per germline (reference sequence). V dropped 5 bases and J dropped 11 bases, with 24 bases sitting between them. The CDR3 protein is CASSSYRAPRDGAFF. As DNA, the CDR3 is TGTGCCAGTAGTTCCTACAGGGCTCCAAGGGACGGGGCTTTCTTT.

The chain joins TRBV5-6 to TRBJ1-5; maybe TRBD1 (5 bases). Between the trimmed V and J ends, which lost 1 base and 3 bases, there was a span of 11 bases. The CDR3 is 15 amino acids. In germline, CDR1 is SGHDT, CDR2 YYEEEE. CDR3 in amino acids: CASSLNSGNNQPQHF. The CDR3 DNA reads TGTGCCAGCAGCTTGAATTCAGGGAACAATCAGCCCCAGCATTTT.

The chain recombines TRBV7-8 with TRBJ1-5; the D gene is possibly TRBD1 (6 bases). The germline V gene has CDR1 SGHVS and CDR2 FQNEAQ. CDR3 size: 15 residues. Trimming removed 5 bases at V and 2 bases at J, with 13 bases between. The CDR3 here is CASSLGRQGNQPQHF. The CDR3 region has the DNA TGTGCCAGCAGCCTAGGGCGACAGGGCAATCAGCCCCAGCATTTT.

V is TRBV12-5 and J is TRBJ1-6; no clear D. The germline gives CDR1 LGHNT, CDR2 FRNRAP. Trimming cost V 6 bases and J 9 bases, with 15 bases left between them. This CDR3 is 14 amino acids long. CDR3 coding DNA: TGTGCTAGTGGATTTGCGGGTTATGGTTCACCCCTCCACTTT. It is translated as CASGFAGYGSPLHF.

The chain employs TRBV4-1 and TRBJ2-3; TRBD2 might be the D (6 bases). Germline CDR1 is MGHRA and CDR2 is YSYEKL. CDR3 length equals 19 residues. Trimming removed 3 bases from V and 0 bases from J, with 22 bases in between. DNA for the CDR3: TGCGCCAGCAGCCACTTATCCGGGACTCGACGAACTAGCACAGATACGCAGTATTTT. Amino acid sequence: CASSHLSGTRRTSTDTQYF.

V and J are TRBV7-2 and TRBJ1-4; 8 bases match TRBD1. Trimming cost V 6 bases and J 8 bases; bases outside gene matches: 8. The germline V gene has CDR1 SGHTA and CDR2 FQGNSA. The CDR3 length is 14 residues. CDR3 loop: CASSILRQGEKLFF. In nucleotides, the CDR3 is TGTGCCAGCAGTATACTTAGACAGGGGGAAAAACTGTTTTTT.

V gene TRBV3-1 (or the pseudogene TRBV3-2) combines with J gene TRBJ1-1, with 10 bases lining up with TRBD1. Germline CDR1 is LGHDT and CDR2 is YNNKEL (reference sequence). This CDR3 spans 15 amino acids. V lost 4 bases and J lost 5; bases outside the gene matches: 7. CDR3 sequence (DNA): TGTGCCAGCAGCCCTGCCTGGACAGGGGGAACTGAAGCTTTCTTT. It specifies CASSPAWTGGTEAFF.

The chain is built from TRBV9 and TRBJ1-5; 9 positions match TRBD1. The V segment lost 4 bases and the J segment 6 bases; nucleotides outside the gene matches: 14. Germline V gene sequence: CDR1 SGDLS, CDR2 YYNGEE. The CDR3 sequence is 17 residues long. The CDR3 DNA follows: TGTGCCAGCAGCTCCCGGGGACAGGGATATCGGCGTCAGCCCCAGCATTTT. It translates to CASSSRGQGYRRQPQHF.

This clone came up a few times. This sequence joins TRBV19 and TRBJ1-1, with D tentatively TRBD1 (6 bases). The CDR3 contains 14 residues. Trimming removed 5 bases from V and 0 bases from J, with 10 bases in between. Looked up from germline, CDR1 is LNHDA and CDR2 is SQIVND (reference sequence). CDR3 DNA: TGTGCCAGTAGTCTTGGACAGTTGAACACTGAAGCTTTCTTT. Encoded protein: CASSLGQLNTEAFF. Full variable domain (remainder filled in from reference TRBV19 and TRBJ1-1): DGGITQSPKYLFRKEGQNVTLSCEQNLNHDAMYWYRQDPGQGLRLIYYSQIVNDFQKGDIAEGYSVSREKKESFPLTVTSAQKNPTAFYLCASSLGQLNTEAFFGQGTRLTVV.

The count of this clone is one. The V call is TRBV5-5, the J call TRBJ2-5; tentative D call: TRBD2 (6 bases). The V end lost 4 bases, the J end lost 4 bases, and 14 bases lay between the germline ends. The CDR3 is 14 residues long. CDR1 is SGHKS, CDR2 YYEKEE, per germline (reference sequence). The CDR3 spells CASSRAQGGETQYF. The CDR3 DNA sequence: TGTGCCAGCAGCCGGGCCCAGGGAGGAGAGACCCAGTACTTC.

The V call is TRBV27, the J call TRBJ2-7; D call uncertain. The ends were cut back, 6 bases at V and 3 bases at J, with 15 bases in the middle. CDR1 is MNHEY and CDR2 is SMNVEV in the germline V gene (reference sequence). This CDR3 region has 14 residues. CDR3 residues: CASSPRWQVYEQYF. CDR3 nucleotide sequence: TGTGCCAGCAGCCCCCGGTGGCAGGTCTACGAGCAGTACTTC.

The sample holds one count of this clone. J is TRBJ2-5 and V is TRBV24-1; D possibly corresponds to TRBD1 (6 bases). V was pared by 4 bases and J by 3 bases, with 14 bases between. CDR3 length equals 15 residues. Germline V gene data show CDR1 as KGHDR and CDR2 as SFDVKD. The DNA of the CDR3 is TGTGCCACCAGTGACCCCGGCAGGGGAGAAGAGACCCAGTACTTC. Translated: CATSDPGRGEETQYF.

The chain combines TRBV19 with TRBJ1-6, with D tentatively TRBD1 (5 bases). Trimming left V 6 bases short and J 6 bases short, with 12 bases between. Germline CDR1 is LNHDA and CDR2 is SQIVND (reference sequence). CDR3 length: 14 amino acids. CDR3 loop: CASSRTGGNSPLHF. The CDR3, as DNA: TGTGCCAGTAGCCGGACGGGGGGTAATTCACCCCTCCACTTT.

The V and J genes are TRBV19 and TRBJ1-2; D unclear. In germline, CDR1 is LNHDA, CDR2 SQIVND (reference sequence). The CDR3 is 14 amino acids. V was cut by 3 bases and J by 0 bases, with 8 bases left in between. The CDR3, as DNA: TGTGCCAGTAGTATGTTAGAAGCTAACTATGGCTACACCTTC. Its translation: CASSMLEANYGYTF.